The clone carrying this TCR beta chain was seen many times. What it binds is unknown. The CDR3 has 14 residues. V was shortened by 5 bases and J by 1 base, with 12 bases between the two germline ends. The germline CDR1 and CDR2 sequences are SEHNR and FQNEAQ (reference sequence). A second PCR, run for roughly 7 to 12 cycles, used a sample-barcoded 5' primer plus a J-beta primer mix. TCRdb called the 5' RACE reads again in MiXCR, with one record for every CDR3 protein. In the table there are roughly 680,000 distinct CDR3 sequences, 52% of which are singletons. The sample comes from a study of blood T cells in healthy people across ages. Study-level results: Unknown CMV status may confound age-related changes in expanded clones. Versus aged donors, long-lived donors had higher diversity and more naive CD4+ cells.

Around 10 milliliters was the volume of peripheral blood drawn from each donor. The clonotype comes from a woman at least 80 years old in good health. This chain joins TRBV7-9 and TRBJ2-7; possibly TRBD1 for D (5 bases). Sequences were obtained from blood. The CDR3 DNA reads as TGTGCCAGCAGCGCAAGAGCAGGGTCCTACGAGCAGTACTTC. Its protein product is CASSARAGSYEQYF. The variable domain in full, with the rest retrieved from reference TRBV7-9 and TRBJ2-7, is DTGVSQNPRHKITKRGQNVTFRCDPISEHNRLYWYRQTLGQGPEFLTYFQNEAQLEKSRLLSDRFSAERPKGSFSTLEIQRTEQGDSAMYLCASSARAGSYEQYFGPGTRLTVT.